This T cell receptor beta chain was identified during a study of long-term antiretroviral therapy in people with HIV. Looking at the study overall: The earliest specimens came about a decade ahead of the 2015 immediate-ART recommendation.

This clone was detected only once. What it binds is unknown. From each donor, at least one pre-ART PBMC sample and at least two post-ART PBMC samples were obtained. Study-wide findings and caveats: Across all time points, the repertoire was dominated by clones that expanded before ART.

The CDR3 is 16 amino acids. The V and J ends lost 0 bases and 0 bases respectively, with 9 bases between them. Per the germline V gene, CDR1 is SGHTA and CDR2 is FQGNSA. Sequencing used immunoSEQ v3.0 at survey level. The repertoire was sequenced with immunoSEQ multiplex PCR; TCRdb's copy has only in-frame clones and lacks some. Here the sample spans around 21,000 clones, about four fifths being singletons. The chain uses TRBV7-2 and TRBJ2-4; D unresolved. This material consisted of unsorted PBMCs, taken 0.1 years before starting antiretroviral therapy. The TCR was taken from a man in his forties with HIV. The CDR3 region has the DNA TGTGCCAGCAGCTTAGCTGAGACGGCAGCCAAAAACATTCAGTACTTC. Translated: CASSLAETAAKNIQYF.